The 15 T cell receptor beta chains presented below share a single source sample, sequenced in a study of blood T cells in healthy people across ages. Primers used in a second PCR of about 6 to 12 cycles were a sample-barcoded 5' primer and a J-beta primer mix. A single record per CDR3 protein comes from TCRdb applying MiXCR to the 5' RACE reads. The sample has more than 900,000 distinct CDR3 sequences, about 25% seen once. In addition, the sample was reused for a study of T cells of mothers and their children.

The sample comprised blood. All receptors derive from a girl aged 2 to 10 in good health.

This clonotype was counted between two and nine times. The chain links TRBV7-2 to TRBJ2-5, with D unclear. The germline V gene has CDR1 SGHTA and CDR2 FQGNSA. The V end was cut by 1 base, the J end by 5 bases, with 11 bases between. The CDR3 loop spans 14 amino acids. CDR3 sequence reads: CASSLVWADETQYF. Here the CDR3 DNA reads TGTGCCAGCAGCTTAGTATGGGCCGACGAGACCCAGTACTTC.

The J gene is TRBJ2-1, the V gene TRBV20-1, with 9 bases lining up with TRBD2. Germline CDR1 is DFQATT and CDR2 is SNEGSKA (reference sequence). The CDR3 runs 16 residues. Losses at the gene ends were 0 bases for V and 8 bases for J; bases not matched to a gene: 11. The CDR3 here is CSARDSDGLAMDEQFF. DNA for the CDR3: TGCAGTGCTAGAGATTCCGACGGACTAGCGATGGATGAGCAGTTCTTC.

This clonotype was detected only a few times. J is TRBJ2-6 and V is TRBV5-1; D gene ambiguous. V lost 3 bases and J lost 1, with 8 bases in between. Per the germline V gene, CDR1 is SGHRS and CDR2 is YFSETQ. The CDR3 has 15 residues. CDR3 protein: CASSWYQSGANVLTF. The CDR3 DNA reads TGCGCCAGCAGCTGGTACCAGTCTGGGGCCAACGTCCTGACTTTC.

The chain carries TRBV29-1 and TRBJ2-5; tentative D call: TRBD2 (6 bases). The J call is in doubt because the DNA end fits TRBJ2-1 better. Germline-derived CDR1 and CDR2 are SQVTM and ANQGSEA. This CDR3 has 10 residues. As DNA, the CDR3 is TGCAGCTCCTTGGAGGAGGGGCAGTTCTTC. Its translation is CSSLEEGQFF.

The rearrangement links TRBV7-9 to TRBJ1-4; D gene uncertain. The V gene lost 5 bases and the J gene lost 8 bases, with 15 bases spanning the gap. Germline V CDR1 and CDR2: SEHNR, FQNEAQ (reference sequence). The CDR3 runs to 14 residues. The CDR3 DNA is TGTGCCAGCAGCCCGACCCTTCTTGAAGAAAAACTGTTTTTT. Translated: CASSPTLLEEKLFF.

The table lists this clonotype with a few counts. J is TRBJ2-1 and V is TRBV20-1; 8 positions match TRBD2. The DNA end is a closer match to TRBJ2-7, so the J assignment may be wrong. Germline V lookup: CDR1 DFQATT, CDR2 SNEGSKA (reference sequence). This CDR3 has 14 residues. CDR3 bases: TGCAGTGCCGTAGACCCCGGGACTAGCTACGAGCAGTACTTC. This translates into CSAVDPGTSYEQYF.

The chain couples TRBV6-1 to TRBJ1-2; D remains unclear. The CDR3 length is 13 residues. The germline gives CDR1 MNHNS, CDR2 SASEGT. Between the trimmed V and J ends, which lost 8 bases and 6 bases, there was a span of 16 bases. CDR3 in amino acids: CASGLAAAHGYTF. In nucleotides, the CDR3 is TGTGCCAGCGGCCTCGCGGCAGCCCATGGCTACACCTTC.

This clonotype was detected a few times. The CDR3 DNA reads TGTGCCAGCAGTATTTCCCAGGGGGAGACCCAGTACTTC. This gives the protein CASSISQGETQYF. The chain links TRBV28 to TRBJ2-5; possible D gene TRBD1, 6 bases. Germline loops: CDR1 MDHEN, CDR2 SYDVKM. CDR3 size: 13 residues. Trimming left V 5 bases short and J 5 bases short, with 12 bases between.

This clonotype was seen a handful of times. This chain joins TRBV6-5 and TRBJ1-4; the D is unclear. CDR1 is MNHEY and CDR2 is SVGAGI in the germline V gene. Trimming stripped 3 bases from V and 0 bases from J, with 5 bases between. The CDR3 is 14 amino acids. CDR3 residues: CASSYSATNEKLFF. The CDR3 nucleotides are TGTGCCAGCAGTTATTCTGCAACTAATGAAAAACTGTTTTTT.

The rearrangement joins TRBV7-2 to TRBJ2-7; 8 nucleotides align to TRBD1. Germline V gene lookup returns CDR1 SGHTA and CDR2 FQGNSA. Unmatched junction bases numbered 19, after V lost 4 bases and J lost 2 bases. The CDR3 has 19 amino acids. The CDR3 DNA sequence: TGTGCCAGCAGCTCCCATATAGGAACTCGACAGGGGAGAACCTACGAGCAGTACTTC. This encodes CASSSHIGTRQGRTYEQYF.

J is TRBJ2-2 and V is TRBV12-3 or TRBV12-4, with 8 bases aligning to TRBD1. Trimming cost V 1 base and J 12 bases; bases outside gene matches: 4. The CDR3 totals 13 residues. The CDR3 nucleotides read TGTGCCAGCAGTTTAGGGACAGGGACAAAGCTGTTTTTT. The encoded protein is CASSLGTGTKLFF.

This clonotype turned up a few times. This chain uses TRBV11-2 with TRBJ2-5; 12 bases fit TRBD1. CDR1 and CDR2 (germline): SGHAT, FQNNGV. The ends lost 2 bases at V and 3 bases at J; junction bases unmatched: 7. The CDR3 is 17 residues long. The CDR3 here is CASSLRGQGAWEETQYF. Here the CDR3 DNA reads TGTGCCAGCAGCTTAAGGGGACAGGGGGCTTGGGAAGAGACCCAGTACTTC. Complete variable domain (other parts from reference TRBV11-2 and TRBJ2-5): EAGVAQSPRYKIIEKRQSVAFWCNPISGHATLYWYQQILGQGPKLLIQFQNNGVVDDSQLPKDRFSAERLKGVDSTLKIQPAKLEDSAVYLCASSLRGQGAWEETQYFGPGTRLLVL.

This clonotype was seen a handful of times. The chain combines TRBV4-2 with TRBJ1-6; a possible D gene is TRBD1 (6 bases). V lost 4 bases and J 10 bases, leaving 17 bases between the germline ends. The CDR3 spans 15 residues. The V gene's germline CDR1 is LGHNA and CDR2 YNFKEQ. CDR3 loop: CASSPLTGGDSPLHF. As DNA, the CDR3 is TGTGCCAGCAGCCCCTTAACGGGGGGCGACTCACCCCTCCACTTT.

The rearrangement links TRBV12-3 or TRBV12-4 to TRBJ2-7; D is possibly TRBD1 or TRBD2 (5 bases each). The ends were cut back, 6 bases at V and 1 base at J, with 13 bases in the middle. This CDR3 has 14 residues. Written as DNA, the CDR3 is TGTGCCAGCAGACGGGCAGGGACGTCCTACGAGCAGTACTTC. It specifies CASRRAGTSYEQYF.

Here the CDR3 reads CSVDGGAAYNEQFF. The CDR3, as DNA: TGCAGCGTTGATGGCGGGGCCGCCTACAATGAGCAGTTCTTC. The genes are TRBV29-1 and TRBJ2-1, with D perhaps matching TRBD2 (6 bases). With 3 bases removed from V and 2 bases from J, the gap between germline ends came to 11 bases. Germline CDR1 reads SQVTM; CDR2 reads ANQGSEA. This CDR3 has 14 amino acids.